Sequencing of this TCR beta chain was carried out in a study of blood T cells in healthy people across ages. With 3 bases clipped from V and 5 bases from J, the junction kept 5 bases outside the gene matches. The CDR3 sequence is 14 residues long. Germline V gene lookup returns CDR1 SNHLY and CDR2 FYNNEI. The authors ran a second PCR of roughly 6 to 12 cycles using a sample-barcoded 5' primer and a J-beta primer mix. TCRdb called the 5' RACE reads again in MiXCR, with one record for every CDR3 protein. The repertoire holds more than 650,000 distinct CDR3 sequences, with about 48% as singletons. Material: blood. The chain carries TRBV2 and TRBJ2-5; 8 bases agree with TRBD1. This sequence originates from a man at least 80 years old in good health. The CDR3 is CASSEDRASETQYF. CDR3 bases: TGTGCCAGCAGTGAGGACAGGGCTTCGGAGACCCAGTACTTC.